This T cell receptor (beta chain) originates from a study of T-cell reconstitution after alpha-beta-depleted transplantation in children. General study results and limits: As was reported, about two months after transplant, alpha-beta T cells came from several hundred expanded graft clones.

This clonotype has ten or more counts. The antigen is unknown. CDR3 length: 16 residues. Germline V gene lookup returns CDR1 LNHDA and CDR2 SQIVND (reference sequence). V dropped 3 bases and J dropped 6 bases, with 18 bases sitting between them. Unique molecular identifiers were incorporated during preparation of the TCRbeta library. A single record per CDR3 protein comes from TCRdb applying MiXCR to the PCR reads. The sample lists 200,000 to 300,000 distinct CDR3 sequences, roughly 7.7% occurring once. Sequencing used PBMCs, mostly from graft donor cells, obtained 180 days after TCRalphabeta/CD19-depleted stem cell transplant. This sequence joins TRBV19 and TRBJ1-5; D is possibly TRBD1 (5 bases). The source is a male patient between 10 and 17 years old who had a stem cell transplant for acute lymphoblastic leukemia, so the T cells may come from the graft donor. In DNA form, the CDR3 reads TGTGCCAGTAGTATGAGGGACGGAGGCGGCGGTCAGCCCCAGCATTTT. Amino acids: CASSMRDGGGGQPQHF. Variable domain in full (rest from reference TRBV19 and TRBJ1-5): DGGITQSPKYLFRKEGQNVTLSCEQNLNHDAMYWYRQDPGQGLRLIYYSQIVNDFQKGDIAEGYSVSREKKESFPLTVTSAQKNPTAFYLCASSMRDGGGGQPQHFGDGTRLSIL.